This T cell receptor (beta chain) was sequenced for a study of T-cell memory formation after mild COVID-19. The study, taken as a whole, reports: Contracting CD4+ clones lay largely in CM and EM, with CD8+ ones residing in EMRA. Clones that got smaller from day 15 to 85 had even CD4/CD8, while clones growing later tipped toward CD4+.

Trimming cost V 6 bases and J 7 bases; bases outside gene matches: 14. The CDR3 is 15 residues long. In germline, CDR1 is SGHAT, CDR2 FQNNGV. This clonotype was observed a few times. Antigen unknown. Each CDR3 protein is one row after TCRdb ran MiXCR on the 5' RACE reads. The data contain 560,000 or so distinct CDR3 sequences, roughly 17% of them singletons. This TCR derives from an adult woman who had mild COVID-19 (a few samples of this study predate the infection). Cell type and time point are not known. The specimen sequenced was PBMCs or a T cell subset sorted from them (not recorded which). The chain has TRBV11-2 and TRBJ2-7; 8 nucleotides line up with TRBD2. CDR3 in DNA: TGTGCCAGCAGGGATATTAGCGGGGTCCGAATGGAGCAGTACTTC. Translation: CASRDISGVRMEQYF.